This paragraph reports one T cell receptor beta chain. The assay was immunoSEQ multiplex PCR, and TCRdb's table has in-frame clones only and misses some. This sample has some 300,000 clones; approximately 89% occur once, and the top ten carry 1.5% to 2%. The source of the sample is a study of blood T cell repertoires in COVID-19. Study in general: The cDNA or gDNA used as material had been derived from T cells, B-cell-depleted T cells, or PBMCs.

V lost 7 bases, J lost 6 bases, and 10 bases lay in between. Germline V gene lookup returns CDR1 SNHLY and CDR2 FYNNEI. This CDR3 region has 12 residues. The sequenced material came from peripheral blood. The rearrangement links TRBV2 to TRBJ2-1; no clear D. The TCR originated in a woman aged 25 to 39 with COVID-19, enrolled during active disease. The CDR3 coding sequence is TGTGCCAGCATGGCCAGGCGCAATGAGCAGTTCTTC. Encoded protein: CASMARRNEQFF.